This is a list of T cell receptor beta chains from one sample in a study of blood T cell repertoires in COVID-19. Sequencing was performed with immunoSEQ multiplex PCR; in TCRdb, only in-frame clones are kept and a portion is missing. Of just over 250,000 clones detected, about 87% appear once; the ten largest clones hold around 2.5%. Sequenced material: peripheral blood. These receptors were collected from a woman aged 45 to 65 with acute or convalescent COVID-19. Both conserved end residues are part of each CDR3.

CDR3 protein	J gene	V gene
CASSLSNEGDRSGYTF	TRBJ1-2	TRBV27
CASSPPGQGDGYTF	TRBJ1-2	TRBV18
CASSLGQGEAFF	TRBJ1-1	TRBV7-9
CASSSTGTGGDEQYF	TRBJ2-7	TRBV6-5
CASSETGGSYNEQFF	TRBJ2-1	TRBV6-4
CASSGGGWEAGELFF	TRBJ2-2	TRBV5-4
CASSPPNRGITEAFF	TRBJ1-1	TRBV18
CASSPGTSHITDTQYF	TRBJ2-3	TRBV9
CASSQRVGGESSLRYGYTF	TRBJ1-2	TRBV4-1
CASSLGYGGYEQYF	TRBJ2-7	TRBV11-3
CASSSPGQGATEAFF	TRBJ1-1	TRBV28
CASSEATRNTEAFF	TRBJ1-1	TRBV2
CASSQVPAGYNEQFF	TRBJ2-1	TRBV4-1
CASSLENDRDRGIYGYTF	TRBJ1-2	TRBV7-2
CASSLQTGGSSGNTIYF	TRBJ1-3	TRBV5-5
CASSLGLATGELFF	TRBJ2-2	TRBV7-3
CASSVATAYYGYTF	TRBJ1-2	TRBV9
CASSRLASSSYEQYF	TRBJ2-7	TRBV19
CAKGLAGVGTDTQYF	TRBJ2-3	TRBV6-4
CASMPGLSGTRPYEQYF	TRBJ2-7	TRBV2
CASVSGLTEIIGDNTEAFF	TRBJ1-1	TRBV2
CASSPRAGAGGNTIYF	TRBJ1-3	TRBV7-2
CASSPPTSGTYNEQFF	TRBJ2-1	TRBV18
CAWSGDRGYEQYF	TRBJ2-7	TRBV30
CAISESNGNTEAFF	TRBJ1-1	TRBV10-3
CAWMGYGTSGNYEQYF	TRBJ2-7	TRBV30
CASSFAGIGNEKLFF	TRBJ1-4	TRBV28
CSVQGDRESQPQHF	TRBJ1-5	TRBV29-1
CASSTGLAGGPSGELFF	TRBJ2-2	TRBV5-1
CASSEWRGGLYNEQFF	TRBJ2-1	TRBV9
CASSFTLTPEAFF	TRBJ1-1	TRBV28
CASSYRRELNEQFF	TRBJ2-1	TRBV6-5
CATSRTRSTDTQYF	TRBJ2-3	TRBV15
CASSEQEETQYF	TRBJ2-5	TRBV6-1
CASSIMASGFTDTQYF	TRBJ2-3	TRBV19
CASSRTADQPQHF	TRBJ1-5	TRBV5-5
CASSLVAGGLVNEQFF	TRBJ2-1	TRBV7-2
CASSARAGGPHEQFF	TRBJ2-1	TRBV4-3
CASSLANNRGRSEQYF	TRBJ2-7	TRBV7-2
CASSLGQGNEQFF	TRBJ2-1	TRBV2
CASSQDRGRGLEQYF	TRBJ2-7	TRBV4-3
CASKILLSGYTF	TRBJ1-2	TRBV6-5
CASSVAGGPDNEQFF	TRBJ2-1	TRBV5-1
CASSIRQGTGNTIYF	TRBJ1-3	TRBV27
CASSPTWDRGNSPLHF	TRBJ1-6	TRBV3-1/TRBV3-2
CASSLDIQGETQYF	TRBJ2-5	TRBV5-4
CASSPQSISGYEQYF	TRBJ2-7	TRBV18
CASSPASTGREKLFF	TRBJ1-4	TRBV6-5
CASSASGRGGEQFF	TRBJ2-1	TRBV6-5
CATSDTRTGESYGYTF	TRBJ1-2	TRBV24-1
CASSQDRGRSGGYTF	TRBJ1-2	TRBV4-3
CASSGSDRGLQETQYF	TRBJ2-5	TRBV28
CASSYSPGLNTEAFF	TRBJ1-1	TRBV6-5
CASSSDRGDGGSTDTQYF	TRBJ2-3	TRBV28
CASSAGTTTEAFF	TRBJ1-1	TRBV7-3
CASSFRTGRNSPLHF	TRBJ1-6	TRBV27
CASSLVIQETQYF	TRBJ2-5	TRBV11-2